These 13 T cell receptor beta chains originate from one sample sequenced in a study of cytomegalovirus exposure and HLA in healthy donors. In the PCR, 60 Vbeta and 13 Jbeta primers were used. Profiled with immunoSEQ multiplex PCR; TCRdb holds only in-frame clones, not every one. The sample records under 200,000 clones, around 80% being singletons. Source material: PBMCs. These TCRs come from a man aged 35-49 years in good health and CMV-seronegative.

A few counts support this clone. The chain has TRBV5-4 and TRBJ2-7; 8 bases line up with TRBD1. The CDR3 totals 15 residues. J lost 0 bases, V lost 2 bases, and 4 bases had no gene match. The V gene's germline CDR1 is SGHNT and CDR2 YYREEE (reference sequence). The CDR3 DNA sequence: TGTGCCAGCAGCTTATCCGGACAGGGCTCCTACGAGCAGTACTTC. Translated, it gives CASSLSGQGSYEQYF.

The J gene is TRBJ1-3, the V gene TRBV6-5, with a weak D call TRBD1 (6 bases). This CDR3 region has 15 residues. The germline V gene has CDR1 MNHEY and CDR2 SVGAGI. Trimming removed 6 bases from V and 5 bases from J, with 17 bases in between. For the CDR3, the DNA is TGTGCCAGCAGACGCGGGGGCCTCGGAAGAAACACCATATATTTT. Its protein is CASRRGGLGRNTIYF.

This chain connects TRBV27 to TRBJ1-2; TRBD1 aligns across 10 bases. CDR1 is MNHEY and CDR2 is SMNVEV in the germline V gene (reference sequence). Trimming at V came to 4 bases and at J to 7 bases, leaving 9 bases not matched to a gene. The CDR3 contains 15 residues. Written as DNA, the CDR3 is TGTGCCAGCAGTTCCGCCGGGACAGGGGTGGGTGGCTACACCTTC. Translation: CASSSAGTGVGGYTF.

This clone was detected only once. V usage is TRBV6-5 and J usage is TRBJ2-3, with no clear D. Between the trimmed V and J ends, which lost 5 bases and 0 bases, there was a span of 9 bases. CDR1 is MNHEY and CDR2 is SVGAGI in the germline V gene. The CDR3 is 14 residues long. CDR3 region: CASSEPSSTDTQYF. CDR3 in DNA: TGTGCCAGCAGTGAGCCGTCTAGCACAGATACGCAGTATTTT.

This clone was counted between two and nine times. V is TRBV7-3 and J is TRBJ2-1, with 12 bases fitting TRBD2. CDR1 is SGHTA and CDR2 is FQGTGA in the germline V gene. The CDR3 runs 15 residues. J was trimmed by 5 bases and V by 5 bases; bases with no gene match: 4. CDR3: CASSPRLAGDNEQFF. CDR3 in DNA: TGTGCCAGCAGCCCTCGACTAGCGGGGGACAATGAGCAGTTCTTC. The full variable domain, with the rest looked up from reference TRBV7-3 and TRBJ2-1, is GAGVSQTPSNKVTEKGKYVELRCDPISGHTALYWYRQSLGQGPEFLIYFQGTGAADDSGLPNDRFFAVRPEGSVSTLKIQRTERGDSAVYLCASSPRLAGDNEQFFGPGTRLTVL.

This chain links TRBV4-3 with TRBJ1-5; D unclear. The CDR3 spans 14 residues. The germline CDR1 and CDR2 sequences are LGHNA and YSLEER. Deletions cut 0 bases from V and 9 bases from J, with 12 bases between. The CDR3 sequence: CASSQDAAGWPQHF. CDR3 bases: TGCGCCAGCAGCCAAGATGCTGCGGGTTGGCCCCAGCATTTT.

The CDR3 region is CASYVGDSSGANVLTF. DNA for the CDR3: TGTGCCAGCTATGTGGGGGACTCCTCTGGGGCCAACGTCCTGACTTTC. The rearrangement uses TRBV2 and TRBJ2-6; a possible D gene is TRBD2 (6 bases). The CDR3 runs 16 residues. CDR1 is SNHLY and CDR2 is FYNNEI in the germline V gene. Trimming took off 8 bases at V and 0 bases at J, with 14 bases between the two ends.

This chain links TRBV21-1 with TRBJ2-7; the tabulated D call, TRBD2, remains unverified against the DNA. TRBV21-1 is tagged as a pseudogene. The CDR3 totals 12 residues. The CDR3 DNA follows: TGTGCCAGCAGCAAAGCCCTATACGAGCAGTACTTC. Its protein is CASSKALYEQYF.

The chain is built from TRBV7-2 and TRBJ2-7; D not certain. The CDR3 has 14 amino acids. Germline loops: CDR1 SGHTA, CDR2 FQGNSA. Trimming removed 1 base at V and 2 bases at J, with 9 bases between. Written as DNA, the CDR3 is TGTGCCAGCAGCTTAGTTACTAACCCCTACGAGCAGTACTTC. The encoded protein is CASSLVTNPYEQYF.

This chain uses TRBV5-1 with TRBJ1-2; D uncertain. The length of the CDR3 is 15 residues. Deletions cut 2 bases from V and 4 bases from J, with 15 bases between. Per germline, CDR1 SGHRS and CDR2 YFSETQ. The CDR3: CASSLLSGSGYGYTF. CDR3 in DNA: TGCGCCAGCAGCTTACTCTCAGGATCTGGCTATGGCTACACCTTC.

The gene calls are TRBV18 and TRBJ2-1; 13 nucleotides line up with TRBD2. The germline gives CDR1 KGHSH, CDR2 LQKENI. CDR3 length: 16 amino acids. Trimming removed 6 bases from V and 7 bases from J; junction bases left unmatched: 9. The CDR3 DNA reads as TGTGCCAGCTCTTTGACGCCGGGACTAGCGGGAAATGAGCAGTTCTTC. Protein product: CASSLTPGLAGNEQFF.

The chain is built from TRBV7-9 and TRBJ1-4; D gene uncertain. The germline gives CDR1 SEHNR, CDR2 FQNEAQ (reference sequence). V lost 1 base and J lost 8, with 11 bases in between. The CDR3 sequence is 14 residues long. The chain's CDR3 is CASSLVEAGEKLFF. The CDR3 DNA sequence: TGTGCCAGCAGCTTAGTGGAGGCGGGCGAAAAACTGTTTTTT.

V and J are TRBV5-4 and TRBJ2-5, with D perhaps matching TRBD1 (8 bases). This CDR3 has 14 amino acids. CDR1 is SGHNT, CDR2 YYREEE, per germline (reference sequence). V was trimmed by 4 bases and J by 2 bases, leaving 12 bases between them. CDR3 amino acids: CASSGGDRQETQYF. The CDR3 coding sequence is TGTGCCAGCAGCGGGGGGGACAGGCAAGAGACCCAGTACTTC.